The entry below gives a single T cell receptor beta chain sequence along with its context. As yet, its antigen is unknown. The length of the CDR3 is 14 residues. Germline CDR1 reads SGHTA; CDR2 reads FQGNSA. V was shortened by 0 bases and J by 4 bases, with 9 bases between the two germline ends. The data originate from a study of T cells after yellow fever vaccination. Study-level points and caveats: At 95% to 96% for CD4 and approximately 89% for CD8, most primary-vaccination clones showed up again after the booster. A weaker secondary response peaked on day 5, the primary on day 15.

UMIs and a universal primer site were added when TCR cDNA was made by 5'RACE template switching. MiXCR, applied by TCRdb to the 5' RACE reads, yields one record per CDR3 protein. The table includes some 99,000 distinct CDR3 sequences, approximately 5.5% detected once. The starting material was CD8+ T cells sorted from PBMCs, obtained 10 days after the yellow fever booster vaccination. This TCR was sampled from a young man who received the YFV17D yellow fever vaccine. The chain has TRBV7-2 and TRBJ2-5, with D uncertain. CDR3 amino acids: CASSLAGPRETQYF. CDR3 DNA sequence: TGTGCCAGCAGCTTAGCAGGGCCCCGAGAGACCCAGTACTTC.